This TCR beta chain was found in a study of Ad26.COV2.S vaccination and SARS-CoV-2 variants. Data came from immunoSEQ multiplex PCR; TCRdb stores just in-frame clones and leaves some out. The table records about 470,000 clones, less than 95% of them present only once. CDR1 and CDR2 (germline): MNHEY, SVGEGT. J lost 2 bases, V lost 2 bases, and 9 bases had no gene match. The length of the CDR3 is 17 residues. Treatment of the sample: around 19 received Ad26.COV2.S at low or high dose, single or two shots; about 5 received placebo; per-sample allocation not given. Samples analyzed were those drawn on day 63 after the first vaccine or placebo injection.

This clonotype originated in a person between 18 and 65 years old who received the Ad26.COV2.S COVID-19 vaccine or a placebo. V is TRBV6-2 or TRBV6-3 and J is TRBJ2-7; 10 bases are a match to TRBD2. The material was peripheral blood, obtained in a trial of Ad26.COV2.S vaccine versus placebo. The CDR3 loop reads CASSYISGRARTYEQYF. CDR3 nucleotides: TGTGCCAGCAGTTACATAAGCGGGAGGGCCCGGACCTACGAGCAGTACTTC.